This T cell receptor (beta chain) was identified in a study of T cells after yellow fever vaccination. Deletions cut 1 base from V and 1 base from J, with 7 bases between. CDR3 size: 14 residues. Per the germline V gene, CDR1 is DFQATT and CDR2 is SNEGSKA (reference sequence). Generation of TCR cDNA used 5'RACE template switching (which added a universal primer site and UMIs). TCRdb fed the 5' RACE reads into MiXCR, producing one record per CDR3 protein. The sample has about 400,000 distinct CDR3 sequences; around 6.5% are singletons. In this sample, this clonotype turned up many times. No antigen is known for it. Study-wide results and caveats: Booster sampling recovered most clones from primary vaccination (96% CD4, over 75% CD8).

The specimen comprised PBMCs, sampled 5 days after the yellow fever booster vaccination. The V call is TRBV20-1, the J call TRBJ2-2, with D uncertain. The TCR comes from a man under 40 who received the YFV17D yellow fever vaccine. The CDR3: CSARAGQNTGELFF. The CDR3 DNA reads TGCAGTGCTAGAGCTGGCCAGAACACCGGGGAGCTGTTTTTT.